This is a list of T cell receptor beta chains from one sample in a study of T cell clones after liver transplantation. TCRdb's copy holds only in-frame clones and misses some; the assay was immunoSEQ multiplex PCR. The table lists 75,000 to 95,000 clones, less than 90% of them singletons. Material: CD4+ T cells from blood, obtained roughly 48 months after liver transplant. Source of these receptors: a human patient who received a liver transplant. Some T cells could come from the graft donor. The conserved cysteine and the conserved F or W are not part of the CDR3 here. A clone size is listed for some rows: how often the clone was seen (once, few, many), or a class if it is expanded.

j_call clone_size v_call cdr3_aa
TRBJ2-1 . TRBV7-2 ASSLTGQIYNEQF
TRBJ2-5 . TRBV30 AWSPLAPGETQY
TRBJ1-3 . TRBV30 AWSPRGSGNTIY
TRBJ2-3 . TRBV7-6 ASSLTPGAGADTQY
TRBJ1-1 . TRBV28 ASSYQGNTEAF
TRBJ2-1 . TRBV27 ASSSLGGGRSSYNEQF
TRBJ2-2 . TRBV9 ASSVGGQNTGELF
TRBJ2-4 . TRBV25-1 ASSGEAKNIQY
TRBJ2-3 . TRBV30 AWSAVPLATQY
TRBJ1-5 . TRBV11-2 ASSPGGNQPQH
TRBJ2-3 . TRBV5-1 ASNPGGKEGTDTQY
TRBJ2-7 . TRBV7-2 ASSPKTGSYEQY
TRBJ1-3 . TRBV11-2 ASSSYVTGQLYSGNTIY
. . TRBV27 AIGTTNLYEQY
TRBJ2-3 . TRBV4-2 ASSQGTSGNPSTDTQY
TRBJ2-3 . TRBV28 ASRFPGGGGTDTQY
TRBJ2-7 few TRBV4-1 ASRISPGTGSYEQY
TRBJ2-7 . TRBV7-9 ASSQTSGVKNEQY